Listed below are T cell receptor beta chains from one sample, sequenced in a study of tumor-infiltrating lymphocytes in primary liver carcinoma. TCRdb used MiXCR to reprocess the multiplex PCR reads, holding one entry per CDR3 protein. The sample carries tens of thousands of distinct CDR3 sequences, around 84% recorded once. The material sequenced was liver tumor tissue from sampling region 3. Every receptor here comes from a middle-aged man with primary liver carcinoma and hepatitis B virus infection. CDR3s include the opening cysteine and the closing phenylalanine or tryptophan. D genes are given only for firm matches. Clone size is shown for a subset of rows, as once, few, many or a class of expanded clone.

size	length	D	J	V	DNA	CDR3
NA	16	NA	TRBJ2-5	TRBV14	TGTGCCAGCAGCCATAGGAGTGGGATCCCGCAAGAGACCCAGTACTTC	CASSHRSGIPQETQYF
NA	16	NA	TRBJ2-5	TRBV6-6	TGTGCCACCAGTACCCCCGGGGGGCCGCCCCAAGAGGCCCAGTATTTC	CATSTPGGPPQEAQYF
NA	14	TRBD2	TRBJ2-3	TRBV28	TGTGCCAGCAGGGACATGACTAGCAGAGATACGCAGTATTTC	CASRDMTSRDTQYF
NA	16	TRBD1	TRBJ2-7	TRBV11-2	TGCGCCAGCAGCTTCATACAGGGGCCCATACATAACGAGCCGTACTTC	CASSFIQGPIHNEPYF
NA	17	TRBD1	TRBJ2-1	TRBV4-1	TGCACCAGCAGCCGGGGGACAGGGAGGCGCTCCTACAATGAGCAGTTCTTC	CTSSRGTGRRSYNEQFF
NA	13	NA	TRBJ1-1	TRBV6-2/TRBV6-3	TGTGTCAGCAGTTACACAGTTGACGGGGGAGTTATCTTT	CVSSYTVDGGVIF
once	13	NA	TRBJ2-3	TRBV11-2	TGTGCCAGCACCTCCGTCGCGATAGATACGCAGTATTTT	CASTSVAIDTQYF
few	14	NA	TRBJ2-7	TRBV20-1	TGCAGTGCTTTTAGGGGGGAGGGATACTACAAGCAGTACTTC	CSAFRGEGYYKQYF
NA	15	TRBD1	TRBJ1-6	TRBV29-1	TGCAGCACCCCCCGGGTTGGTCAGGGGGACTCACCCCTCCACTTT	CSTPRVGQGDSPLHF
NA	12	NA	TRBJ1-1	TRBV11-2	TGTGCCAGGAGCCACGACACCGTCGAGGCTTTCTTT	CARSHDTVEAFF
medium-sized	11	NA	TRBJ2-7	TRBV5-6	TGTGCCAGCAGCAGAGGGTTCGAGCAGTACTTC	CASSRGFEQYF
NA	22	NA	TRBJ2-6	TRBV6-5	TGTGCCAGCAGATACTGTCAACCTGCCTTGACGGTATGCTACTCTGGGGCCAACGTCCTGACTTTC	CASRYCQPALTVCYSGANVLTF
NA	14	NA	TRBJ2-1	TRBV6-2/TRBV6-3	TGTGCCAGCAGGGCCAGCAGTCGGCGGGATGAGCAAATCTTC	CASRASSRRDEQIF
few	15	NA	TRBJ1-1	TRBV19	TGTGCCAGTAGTGGACGCAGGGCTTTGAACACTGAAGCTTTCTTT	CASSGRRALNTEAFF
few	14	NA	TRBJ1-5	TRBV10-3	TGTGCTATCAGTGAGTATAAGGGCGATCAGCCCCAGCACTTT	CAISEYKGDQPQHF
NA	16	NA	TRBJ2-1	TRBV11-2	TGTGCCAGCAACTTAGATCCAGAGAGCTCCTACGGTGAGCAGTTCTTC	CASNLDPESSYGEQFF
NA	15	TRBD1	TRBJ2-7	TRBV20-1	TGCAGTGCTAGTGCGGGGACAGGTCGGCTCGGCGAGCAGTACTTC	CSASAGTGRLGEQYF
once	19	TRBD2	TRBJ2-7	TRBV10-3	TGTGCCATCACCAAACGATCGGGACTAGCGGGGGAGCTCTCCTACGAGCAGTACTTC	CAITKRSGLAGELSYEQYF
NA	11	NA	TRBJ2-7	TRBV5-6	TGTGCCAGCAGCAGAGGGTGCGAGCAATACTTC	CASSRGCEQYF
NA	16	TRBD1	TRBJ2-5	TRBV11-2	TGTGCCAGCAGCCAAACAGCTGGCAGGGGGATAGAGACCCAGTACTTC	CASSQTAGRGIETQYF
NA	13	NA	TRBJ1-1	TRBV11-2	TGTGCCAGCAGCTTAGTTGATAACACAGAAGCTGTCTTT	CASSLVDNTEAVF
NA	11	NA	TRBJ2-2	TRBV6-8	TGTGCCAACCTAGACGCCGGGGAGCTGTTTTTT	CANLDAGELFF
once	13	TRBD2	TRBJ2-1	TRBV6-2/TRBV6-3	TGTGCCAGCAGGACTAGCGGGACCGCCGGACAGTTCTTC	CASRTSGTAGQFF
NA	13	NA	TRBJ2-7	TRBV10-3	TGTGCCATCAGTGAATCTAGGTCGGACGAGCAATACTTC	CAISESRSDEQYF
NA	15	NA	TRBJ2-2	TRBV11-2	TGTGTCAGCAGCTTTGCGGGATCGAATACCGGGGAACTGTTTTTT	CVSSFAGSNTGELFF
NA	15	TRBD1	TRBJ2-1	TRBV9	TGTGCCAGCAGCGCGGGCCAGGGGGCGAGCAATGAGCAGTCCTTC	CASSAGQGASNEQSF
many	14	NA	TRBJ2-2	TRBV30	TGTGCCTGGAGTGTACTGTTGGTGTCCGGGGAGCTGTTTTTT	CAWSVLLVSGELFF
NA	14	NA	TRBJ1-1	TRBV7-9	TGTGCCAGCAGCCCCCGCAGTGTGGGCACTGAAGCTTTCTTT	CASSPRSVGTEAFF
NA	15	NA	TRBJ1-5	TRBV12-3/TRBV12-4	NA	CASSFGQGSNQPLHF
few	16	NA	TRBJ1-3	TRBV7-3	TGTGCCAGCAGCATACGGGCCGCTTACTCTGGAAACACCATATATTTT	CASSIRAAYSGNTIYF
NA	15	NA	TRBJ2-7	TRBV6-5	TGTGCCAGCAGAATCGGACAGAGCAGCTCCAACGAGCAGTACTTC	CASRIGQSSSNEQYF
NA	13	NA	TRBJ1-2	TRBV5-1	TGCCCCAGCAGTTTTGACAAAAACTATGACTACACCTTC	CPSSFDKNYDYTF
many	14	TRBD1	TRBJ2-7	TRBV28	TGTGCCAGCAGTCCGACAGGGGGACCCTACGAGCAGTACTTC	CASSPTGGPYEQYF
NA	14	NA	TRBJ2-1	TRBV7-9	TGTGCCAGCAGGGCGAGAGAGGGCCACTATGAGCAGTTCTTC	CASRAREGHYEQFF
NA	15	NA	TRBJ1-5	TRBV6-2/TRBV6-3	TGTGCCAGCAGTTTGGACGGTTATGGCAATCAGCCCCGGCATTTT	CASSLDGYGNQPRHF
NA	15	NA	TRBJ2-2	TRBV11-3	TGTGCCAGGTGGCACCTTAATCCCATCACCGGGGAACTGTTTTTT	CARWHLNPITGELFF
NA	13	NA	TRBJ2-7	TRBV12-3/TRBV12-4	TGTGCCAGCGGACCAGGACAGAACTACGAGCAGTACTTC	CASGPGQNYEQYF
NA	12	NA	TRBJ2-7	TRBV10-3	TGTGCCATCAGTGATGCCGGGCAAAGGCAGTACTTC	CAISDAGQRQYF
NA	15	NA	TRBJ2-1	TRBV5-1	TGCCTCAGCAGCGCTTCGAGGGGGGGCCGGGATGAGCAGTTCTTC	CLSSASRGGRDEQFF
NA	16	TRBD2	TRBJ2-1	TRBV29-1	TGCAGCGCTGAGGGGCTAGCGGGGGATGTGTACAATGAGCAGTTCTTC	CSAEGLAGDVYNEQFF
few	15	NA	TRBJ2-4	TRBV3-1	TGTGCCAGCAGCCAGATAGGGAGGGCCAAAAACATTCAGTACTTC	CASSQIGRAKNIQYF
NA	13	TRBD1	TRBJ2-7	TRBV12-3/TRBV12-4	TGTGCCAGCGGACCGGGACAGAGCTGCGAGCAGTATTTC	CASGPGQSCEQYF
NA	16	TRBD2	TRBJ2-1	TRBV11-2	TGTGCCAGCGGCTACTCTTCTACTAGCGGGAGGGGAGGCGGGTTCTTC	CASGYSSTSGRGGGFF
NA	15	TRBD1	TRBJ2-7	TRBV12-3/TRBV12-4	TGTGCCTGCAGACCTCAGGGGGCACTAGGCAGCGAGCAGTACTTC	CACRPQGALGSEQYF
NA	12	NA	TRBJ2-7	TRBV30	TGTGCCTGGACCCTCAGGGACCACGAGCAGTACTTC	CAWTLRDHEQYF
few	18	NA	TRBJ2-4	TRBV12-3/TRBV12-4	TGTGCCAGTAGTTTATGGGGGGGGGCGGGCATAGCCAAAAACATTCAGTACTTC	CASSLWGGAGIAKNIQYF